These 29 T cell receptor beta chains share one sample of origin, sequenced in a study of blood T cell repertoires in COVID-19. The assay was immunoSEQ multiplex PCR, and TCRdb's table has in-frame clones only and misses some. Of tens of thousands of clones listed, around 93% are singletons. Sequenced sample: peripheral blood. These TCRs come from a human donor with active COVID-19. The donor label of this sample is uncertain.

This clone was found once. The chain links TRBV5-1 to TRBJ1-2; perhaps TRBD1 as D (6 bases). The CDR3 has 14 amino acids. V lost 0 bases and J lost 2, with 8 bases in between. Germline values: CDR1 SGHRS, CDR2 YFSETQ. CDR3 nucleotide sequence: TGCGCCAGCAGCTTGGACAGGGAGAACTATGGCTACACCTTC. Translated, it gives CASSLDRENYGYTF.

The chain combines TRBV3-1 (or the pseudogene TRBV3-2) with TRBJ2-1; 8 bases match TRBD1. J gave up 0 bases and V 4 bases, and 2 bases lay outside the gene matches. Germline assignment: CDR1 LGHDT and CDR2 YNNKEL (reference sequence). This CDR3 has 15 amino acids. The CDR3 spells CASSRQGPSYNEQFF. The CDR3 nucleotides are TGTGCCAGCAGCCGACAGGGGCCCTCCTACAATGAGCAGTTCTTC.

The V and J genes are TRBV11-3 and TRBJ2-2; tentatively, D is TRBD2 (6 bases). The germline V gene encodes CDR1 SGHNT and CDR2 YENEEA. The V end was cut by 3 bases, the J end by 7 bases, with 9 bases between. The CDR3 has 13 residues. The DNA for the CDR3 is TGTGCCAGCAGCTTGATGGGGGGCGGGGAGCTGTTTTTT. It encodes CASSLMGGGELFF.

This chain links TRBV7-2 with TRBJ2-7, with D perhaps matching TRBD1 (6 bases). There are 14 residues in the CDR3. Germline CDR1 SGHTA, CDR2 FQGNSA. Trimming pared 5 bases from V and 2 bases from J, leaving 13 bases between. As DNA, the CDR3 is TGTGCCAGCAGCACAGGGACGGCGACCTACGAGCAGTACTTC. It specifies CASSTGTATYEQYF.

The V call is TRBV19, the J call TRBJ2-7, with 10 nucleotides matching TRBD1. The CDR3 is 15 amino acids. Germline CDR1 is LNHDA and CDR2 is SQIVND (reference sequence). The junction had 10 bases not matched to a gene; V was cut back by 5 bases and J by 6 bases. The CDR3: CASSLRQGAPGEQYF. The CDR3 DNA reads as TGTGCCAGTAGTCTCAGACAGGGGGCGCCTGGCGAGCAGTACTTC.

The chain couples TRBV28 to TRBJ2-1, with D possibly matching TRBD1 (6 bases). V was trimmed by 6 bases and J by 5 bases, leaving 17 bases between them. CDR1 and CDR2 from the germline V gene are MDHEN and SYDVKM. This CDR3 spans 15 amino acids. This chain's CDR3 is CASRATGLHHNEQFF. The CDR3 DNA is TGTGCCAGCAGGGCTACAGGGTTGCACCACAATGAGCAGTTCTTC.

V and J are TRBV5-4 and TRBJ2-5; 9 nucleotides agree with TRBD2. CDR1 SGHNT and CDR2 YYREEE come from the germline V gene (reference sequence). This CDR3 has 16 amino acids. J was trimmed by 2 bases and V by 2 bases; bases with no gene match: 7. CDR3 DNA: TGTGCCAGCAGCTTCTTGATTAGCGGGGGACAAGAGACCCAGTACTTC. As protein: CASSFLISGGQETQYF.

J is TRBJ1-1 and V is TRBV9, with a tentative D call TRBD1 (5 bases). The CDR3 has 13 amino acids. Germline assignment: CDR1 SGDLS and CDR2 YYNGEE. The V end lost 1 base, the J end lost 3 bases, and 7 bases lay between the germline ends. The CDR3 protein is CASSVWGDTEAFF. CDR3 DNA: TGTGCCAGCAGCGTATGGGGGGACACTGAAGCTTTCTTT.

The V and J genes are TRBV7-6 and TRBJ2-5; D uncertain. The germline V and J ends were trimmed by 5 bases and 2 bases, with 9 bases remaining between them. Germline CDR1 and CDR2: SGHVS and FNYEAQ. There are 13 residues in the CDR3. This CDR3 is CASSPRMQETQYF. The CDR3 coding sequence is TGTGCCAGCAGCCCTAGGATGCAAGAGACCCAGTACTTC.

V is TRBV5-4 and J is TRBJ2-1, with D maybe TRBD2 (5 bases). The CDR3 has 15 amino acids. V lost 7 bases and J lost 7, with 21 bases in between. The germline V gene has CDR1 SGHNT and CDR2 YYREEE (reference sequence). CDR3 protein: CASASVRGLINEQFF. The CDR3 nucleotides are TGTGCCAGCGCCTCCGTGAGAGGGTTAATAAATGAGCAGTTCTTC.

This clone was found a few times. This chain uses TRBV2 with TRBJ2-7; 9 bases align to TRBD2. The germline V gene has CDR1 SNHLY and CDR2 FYNNEI. This CDR3 has 16 residues. J gave up 1 base and V 2 bases, and 6 bases lay outside the gene matches. DNA for the CDR3: TGTGCCAGCAGTGAACTAGCGGGGATTGGTTCCTACGAGCAGTACTTC. Protein sequence: CASSELAGIGSYEQYF.

This clone was observed a few times. The genes are TRBV11-2 and TRBJ2-7, with 8 nucleotides matching TRBD1. Germline-derived CDR1 and CDR2 are SGHAT and FQNNGV. The CDR3 totals 13 residues. V lost 4 bases, J lost 1 base, and 0 bases stayed unmatched. CDR3 sequence: CASSWTGSYEQYF. The CDR3 nucleotides read TGTGCCAGCAGCTGGACAGGGTCCTACGAGCAGTACTTC.

The CDR3 spells CASSQDFRGNYGYTF. In DNA form, the CDR3 reads TGTGCCAGCAGCCAAGATTTTCGGGGAAACTATGGCTACACCTTC. V gene TRBV4-2 combines with J gene TRBJ1-2; D is uncertain. Germline CDR1 LGHNA, CDR2 YNFKEQ. This CDR3 has 15 residues. Deletions cut 0 bases from V and 2 bases from J, with 10 bases between.

A few counts support this clone. This chain joins TRBV6-5 and TRBJ1-6; 7 bases are a match to TRBD1. Trimming took 0 bases from V and 4 from J; bases not matched to a gene: 0. CDR1 and CDR2 from the germline V gene are MNHEY and SVGAGI. The CDR3 is 15 amino acids. The CDR3 bases are TGTGCCAGCAGTTACTCGACAGGGTATAATTCACCCCTCCACTTT. Amino acids: CASSYSTGYNSPLHF.

The V and J genes are TRBV6-6 and TRBJ1-1; TRBD1 agrees at 8 bases. V shed 3 bases, J shed 4 bases, and the junction held 7 bases outside the gene matches. Germline V gene lookup returns CDR1 MNHNY and CDR2 SVGAGI (reference sequence). The CDR3 contains 15 residues. CDR3 residues: CASSYLQGVGTEAFF. The CDR3 DNA follows: TGTGCCAGCAGTTATCTACAGGGGGTGGGCACTGAAGCTTTCTTT.

DNA of the CDR3: TGCGCCAGCAGCCAAGATGAGGTCGGAAACACCATATATTTT. Translated, it gives CASSQDEVGNTIYF. The rearrangement uses TRBV4-1 and TRBJ1-3; no clear D gene. Trimming cost V 0 bases and J 4 bases, with 7 bases left between them. Looked up from germline, CDR1 is MGHRA and CDR2 is YSYEKL. The CDR3 length is 14 residues.

This clone was counted only a few times. The rearrangement links TRBV11-2 to TRBJ1-3; D unclear. Germline V gene data show CDR1 as SGHAT and CDR2 as FQNNGV. The CDR3 extends over 14 amino acids. V was clipped by 5 bases and J by 1 base, with 9 bases between them. CDR3 nucleotides: TGTGCCAGCAGCGGTTACAGTTCTGGAAACACCATATATTTT. Amino acids: CASSGYSSGNTIYF.

The V call is TRBV16, the J call TRBJ2-4; D might be TRBD2 (7 bases). This CDR3 spans 16 amino acids. The germline gives CDR1 KGHSY, CDR2 FQNENV. Trimming cost V 0 bases and J 6 bases, with 15 bases left between them. The DNA for the CDR3 is TGTGCCAGCAGCCAATCAGGCGGGGGCCGGGGAAACATTCAGTACTTC. Encoded protein: CASSQSGGGRGNIQYF.

This chain uses TRBV6-5 with TRBJ1-2, with D possibly TRBD1 on 5 matching bases. Germline CDR1 MNHEY, CDR2 SVGAGI. CDR3 length: 16 residues. V lost 0 bases and J lost 4, with 15 bases in between. Here the CDR3 reads CASSYSSGGVSYGYTF. The CDR3 DNA is TGTGCCAGCAGTTACTCCTCGGGGGGGGTCTCCTATGGCTACACCTTC.

The rearrangement uses TRBV5-1 and TRBJ2-3; 12 bases match TRBD2. J gave up 0 bases and V 3 bases, and 2 bases lay outside the gene matches. Germline CDR1 SGHRS, CDR2 YFSETQ. The CDR3 is made up of 16 amino acids. The CDR3, as DNA: TGCGCCAGCAGCTCCGGACTAGCGGGGAGCACAGATACGCAGTATTTT. Its protein is CASSSGLAGSTDTQYF.

CDR3 region: CASSSPTIFITDTQYF. The CDR3 coding sequence is TGTGCCAGCAGCTCGCCCACTATCTTTATAACAGATACGCAGTATTTT. V usage is TRBV2 and J usage is TRBJ2-3, with D hard to call. The CDR3 loop spans 16 amino acids. Germline-derived CDR1 and CDR2 are SNHLY and FYNNEI. V dropped 6 bases and J dropped 3 bases, with 19 bases sitting between them. The variable domain in full, completed from reference TRBV2 and TRBJ2-3, reads EPEVTQTPSHQVTQMGQEVILRCVPISNHLYFYWYRQILGQKVEFLVSFYNNEISEKSEIFDDQFSVERPDGSNFTLKIRSTKLEDSAMYFCASSSPTIFITDTQYFGPGTRLTVL.

The CDR3 nucleotides are TGTGCCAGCAGTGGGACAGCACCGCCGTACAATGAGCAGTTCTTC. Translated: CASSGTAPPYNEQFF. This sequence joins TRBV2 and TRBJ2-1; TRBD1 might be the D (6 bases). Per germline, CDR1 SNHLY and CDR2 FYNNEI. V shed 4 bases and J shed 4 bases, with 14 bases lying between them. There are 15 residues in the CDR3.

The chain recombines TRBV18 with TRBJ2-2; 7 nucleotides line up with TRBD1. Germline-derived CDR1 and CDR2 are KGHSH and LQKENI. J gave up 0 bases and V 3 bases, and 10 bases lay outside the gene matches. This CDR3 is built from 18 residues. The CDR3 spells CASSPNVGDSANTGELFF. CDR3 nucleotides: TGTGCCAGCTCACCCAATGTGGGGGACAGTGCGAACACCGGGGAGCTGTTTTTT.

V is TRBV6-5 and J is TRBJ1-2; tentative D call: TRBD1 (5 bases). Germline assignment: CDR1 MNHEY and CDR2 SVGAGI. V was cut by 6 bases and J by 5 bases, with 13 bases left in between. CDR3 length equals 13 residues. In DNA form, the CDR3 reads TGTGCCAGCAGGACATCGACAGAGTATGGCTACACCTTC. Protein sequence: CASRTSTEYGYTF.

Only one count was recorded for this clone. The chain joins TRBV28 to TRBJ2-2; TRBD2 is a possible D gene (6 bases). Trimming pared 10 bases from V and 0 bases from J, leaving 12 bases between. Germline CDR1 MDHEN, CDR2 SYDVKM. The CDR3 covers 14 residues. The CDR3 is CAIPGEANTGELFF. In DNA form, the CDR3 reads TGTGCCATCCCCGGGGAGGCGAACACCGGGGAGCTGTTTTTT.

This clone was counted only a few times. This chain uses TRBV27 with TRBJ2-2; D perhaps matches TRBD2 (5 bases). This CDR3 contains 16 residues. Trimming removed 5 bases from V and 2 bases from J, with 15 bases in between. Germline V gives CDR1 MNHEY, CDR2 SMNVEV (reference sequence). CDR3 region: CASSAFKRFNTGELFF. CDR3 coding DNA: TGTGCCAGCAGTGCCTTTAAGCGGTTTAACACCGGGGAGCTGTTTTTT.

In this sample, this clone turned up once. The chain recombines TRBV6-5 with TRBJ2-3, with 13 bases identical to TRBD2. V shed 6 bases, J shed 5 bases, and the junction held 5 bases outside the gene matches. Per germline, CDR1 MNHEY and CDR2 SVGAGI. CDR3 length equals 15 residues. CDR3 amino acids: CASRGTSGVVDTQYF. The CDR3 coding sequence is TGTGCCAGCAGAGGGACTAGCGGGGTCGTAGATACGCAGTATTTT.

The J gene is TRBJ2-3, the V gene TRBV5-5; 12 bases are shared with TRBD2. Trimming removed 4 bases from V and 4 bases from J; junction bases left unmatched: 13. Looked up from germline, CDR1 is SGHKS and CDR2 is YYEKEE (reference sequence). The CDR3 has 18 amino acids. The CDR3 bases are TGTGCCAGCAGCGTCGCTAGCGGGGGGGCCGGTGGAGCAGATACGCAGTATTTT. This translates into CASSVASGGAGGADTQYF.

Worth noting for this clone: Distinct nucleotide sequences in the sample also encode this CDR3. The V and J genes are TRBV5-1 and TRBJ2-7; 10 nucleotides agree with TRBD2. This CDR3 is 16 amino acids long. J was trimmed by 0 bases and V by 2 bases; bases with no gene match: 5. Germline CDR1 and CDR2: SGHRS and YFSETQ. The CDR3 protein is CASSLGLAESSYEQYF. CDR3 DNA: TGCGCCAGCAGCTTAGGACTAGCGGAAAGCTCCTACGAGCAGTACTTC.